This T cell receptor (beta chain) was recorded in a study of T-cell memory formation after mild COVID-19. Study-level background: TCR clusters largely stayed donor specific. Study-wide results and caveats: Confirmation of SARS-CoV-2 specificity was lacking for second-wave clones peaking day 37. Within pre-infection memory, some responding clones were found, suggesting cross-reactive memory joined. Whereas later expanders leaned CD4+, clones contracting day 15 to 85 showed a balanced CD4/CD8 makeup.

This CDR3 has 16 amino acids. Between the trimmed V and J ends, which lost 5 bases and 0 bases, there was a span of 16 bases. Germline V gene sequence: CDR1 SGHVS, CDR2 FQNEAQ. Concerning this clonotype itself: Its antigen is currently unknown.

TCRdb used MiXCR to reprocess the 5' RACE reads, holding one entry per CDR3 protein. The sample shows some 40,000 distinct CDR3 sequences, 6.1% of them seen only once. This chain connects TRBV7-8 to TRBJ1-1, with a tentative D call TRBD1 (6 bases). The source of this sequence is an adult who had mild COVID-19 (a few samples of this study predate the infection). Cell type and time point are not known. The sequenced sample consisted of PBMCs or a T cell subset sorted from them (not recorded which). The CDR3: CASSPRRTALNTEAFF. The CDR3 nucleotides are TGTGCCAGCAGCCCAAGACGGACAGCTTTGAACACTGAAGCTTTCTTT.